These 9 T cell receptor beta chains originate from one sample sequenced in a study of cytomegalovirus exposure and HLA in healthy donors. The PCR made use of 60 Vbeta and 13 Jbeta primers. Only in-frame clones appear in the TCRdb table, and some are missing; sequencing was by immunoSEQ multiplex PCR. This sample has 80,000 or so clones, with around 10% found just once. The sequenced sample was PBMCs. These receptors came from a man aged 55 to 70 in good health and CMV-seropositive.

Only a few counts were recorded for this clone. The J gene is TRBJ1-1, the V gene TRBV29-1; D not certain. Trimming took 0 bases from V and 3 from J, leaving 8 bases between them. The CDR3 is 13 residues long. Per germline, CDR1 SQVTM and CDR2 ANQGSEA. The CDR3 region has the DNA TGCAGCGTTGAAGATCTCGGGGACACTGAAGCTTTCTTT. Translating it yields CSVEDLGDTEAFF.

The chain has TRBV11-3 and TRBJ1-6, with TRBD1 as a possible D gene (6 bases). V was clipped by 5 bases and J by 7 bases, with 9 bases between them. Germline V CDR1 and CDR2: SGHNT, YENEEA. This CDR3 comprises 13 residues. DNA of the CDR3: TGTGCCAGCAGCCGAGGGACAAATTCACCCCTCCACTTT. Its protein is CASSRGTNSPLHF.

This clone has just a few counts. This chain connects TRBV2 to TRBJ2-1; possible D gene TRBD2, 6 bases. The CDR3 has 15 residues. Germline V CDR1 and CDR2: SNHLY, FYNNEI. Trimming left V 4 bases short and J 5 bases short, with 15 bases between. The CDR3 is CASSAGTRGDNEQFF. For the CDR3, the DNA is TGTGCCAGCAGTGCGGGGACTCGGGGTGACAATGAGCAGTTCTTC.

The V call is TRBV27, the J call TRBJ1-2, with TRBD1 identical over 11 bases. With V trimmed by 5 bases and J by 11 bases, 13 bases remained unmatched. Germline values: CDR1 MNHEY, CDR2 SMNVEV (reference sequence). There are 15 residues in the CDR3. CDR3 residues: CASSGQGAGIKGYTF. CDR3 DNA sequence: TGTGCCAGCAGTGGACAGGGGGCGGGGATAAAAGGTTACACCTTC.

The chain employs TRBV5-1 and TRBJ2-1, with unresolved D. The CDR3 has 17 residues. Germline V gives CDR1 SGHRS, CDR2 YFSETQ. V was shortened by 0 bases and J by 0 bases, with 13 bases between the two germline ends. The CDR3 loop reads CASSLGLAFSSYNEQFF. CDR3 DNA sequence: TGCGCCAGCAGCTTGGGTCTTGCCTTCAGCTCCTACAATGAGCAGTTCTTC.

The V gene is TRBV30, the J gene TRBJ2-3; no definite D call. V dropped 3 bases and J dropped 4 bases, with 8 bases sitting between them. This CDR3 comprises 12 residues. The germline V gene encodes CDR1 GTSNPN and CDR2 SVGIG (reference sequence). The DNA for the CDR3 is TGTGCCTGGAGGAGTATACCAGATACGCAGTATTTT. It codes for CAWRSIPDTQYF.

The V gene is TRBV28, the J gene TRBJ2-2; D is uncertain. The CDR3 has 12 residues. Germline lookup yields CDR1 MDHEN and CDR2 SYDVKM. Trimming removed 10 bases from V and 3 bases from J, with 9 bases in between. Here the CDR3 DNA reads TGTGCCACCTACCGGGACACCGGGGAGCTGTTTTTT. Protein product: CATYRDTGELFF.

V usage is TRBV9 and J usage is TRBJ2-5; TRBD2 agrees at 12 bases. The ends lost 0 bases at V and 5 bases at J; junction bases unmatched: 8. The CDR3 totals 17 residues. Germline lookup yields CDR1 SGDLS and CDR2 YYNGEE. The CDR3 sequence: CASSVAASGGVGETQYF. The CDR3 region has the DNA TGTGCCAGCAGCGTAGCGGCTAGCGGGGGGGTAGGGGAGACCCAGTACTTC.

This chain connects TRBV28 to TRBJ1-2; D ambiguous. Trimming cost V 7 bases and J 5 bases, with 14 bases left between them. Germline V gene lookup returns CDR1 MDHEN and CDR2 SYDVKM. The CDR3 length is 13 residues. CDR3 DNA: TGTGCCAGCACCAACGGGAGGCGATATGGCTACACCTTC. Encoded protein: CASTNGRRYGYTF.